A selection of T cell receptor beta chains follows, all from one sample in a study of beta chain features in type 1 diabetes. Only in-frame clones appear in the TCRdb table, and some are missing; sequencing was by immunoSEQ multiplex PCR. This table holds 95,000 to 150,000 clones, around 16% found once. The sequencing input was central memory CD4+ T cells from blood. Source of these receptors: a man in his late teens or twenties with type 1 diabetes. CDR3s include the opening cysteine and the closing phenylalanine or tryptophan.

v_call cdr3_length cdr3_aa
TRBV2 14 CASSGREGYNEQFF
TRBV27 17 CASSFRTVTTSYNEQFF
TRBV30 13 CAWITAGSNTIYF
TRBV6-5 15 CASSYSHQTDVEQYF
TRBV10-3 14 CAIRDPGRNSPLHF
TRBV4-1 13 CASSLYMAGRLFF
TRBV5-1 15 CASSEIAGPYNEQFF
TRBV9 14 CASSVEGSYNEQFF
TRBV7-6 14 CASSLAGGNTEAFF
TRBV7-7 13 CASSTEQGNEQFF
TRBV27 13 CASSLQGRDEQYF
TRBV7-9 15 CASSLGVQSTDTQYF
TRBV19 13 CASRAPAQETQYF
TRBV9 15 CASSVEAGGVGPLHF
TRBV7-9 16 CASSTHRGASGNTIYF
TRBV2 14 CASGSGSVYNEQFF
TRBV5-4 15 CASSPPGGGAYGYTF
TRBV29-1 13 CSGRDISRETQYF
TRBV11-1 15 CASSLHGENYNEQFF
TRBV5-4 16 CASRNGDRPMNTEAFF
TRBV7-8 14 CASSLVAVGPEQYF
TRBV18 15 CASSRGLAGNNEQFF
TRBV29-1 13 CSVEAGIGQPQHF
TRBV7-2 13 CASSPRDRGTQYF
TRBV7-2 15 CASSRDDPSTDTQYF
TRBV7-2 17 CASSLFLGSRVQETQYF
TRBV7-7 15 CASSLGREGTGELFF
TRBV7-9 14 CASSSFKSPLGYTF
TRBV5-4 13 CASNRDGYNEQFF
TRBV13 14 CASSIQGMPYEQYF
TRBV6-6 13 CASVSGSSDEQFF
TRBV19 15 CASSFLAGVTGELFF
TRBV29-1 14 CSAERGTGTSPLHF
TRBV15 15 CATSLGTAGTDTQYF
TRBV29-1 13 CSVDPGGEETQYF
TRBV5-1 16 CASSPTSGGTQETQYF
TRBV5-1 15 CASSLGGHGTDTQYF